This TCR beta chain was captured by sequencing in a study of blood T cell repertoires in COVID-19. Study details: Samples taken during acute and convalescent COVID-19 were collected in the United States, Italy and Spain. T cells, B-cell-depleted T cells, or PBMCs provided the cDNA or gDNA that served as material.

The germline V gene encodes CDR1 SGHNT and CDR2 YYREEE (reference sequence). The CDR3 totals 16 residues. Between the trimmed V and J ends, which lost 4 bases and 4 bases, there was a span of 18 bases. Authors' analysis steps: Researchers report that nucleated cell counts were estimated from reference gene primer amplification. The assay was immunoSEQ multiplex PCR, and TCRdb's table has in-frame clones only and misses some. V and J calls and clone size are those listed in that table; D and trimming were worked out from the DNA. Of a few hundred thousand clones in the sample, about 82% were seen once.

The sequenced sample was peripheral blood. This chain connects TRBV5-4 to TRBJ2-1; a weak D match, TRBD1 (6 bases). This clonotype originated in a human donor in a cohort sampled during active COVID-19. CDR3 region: CASSPKTGQRYNEQFF. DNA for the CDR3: TGTGCCAGCAGCCCTAAAACAGGACAGAGATACAATGAGCAGTTCTTC.